This TCR beta chain originates from a study of vaccination effects on CD4 cells after COVID-19. The CDR3 spans 13 residues. Trimming left V 4 bases short and J 8 bases short, with 14 bases between. Germline lookup yields CDR1 SGHAT and CDR2 FQNNGV. Prior to sequencing, the ViraFEST assay stimulated PBMC with viral peptide pools, which expanded the antigen-specific CD4+ T cells. Following an approximately 9-day culture, CD4+ T cells were purified. All vaccine recipients tested negative for nucleocapsid antibodies and had never contracted SARS-CoV-2 infection. With 10 ug/ml peptides and roughly 9.4 IU/ml IL-2, around 2.1 million PBMC per well were cultured. The protocol was immunoSEQ multiplex PCR, while the TCRdb copy is restricted to in-frame clones and leaves out a portion. This sample has some 69,000 clones, with roughly three quarters found just once. This clone was found a few times. The antigen is unknown.

The V gene is TRBV11-2, the J gene TRBJ1-1; D gene uncertain. The sample consisted of CD4+ T cells from PBMCs cultured with HCoV-NL63 spike peptides, taken before COVID-19 vaccination. The source of this sequence is a human donor who received a COVID-19 vaccine. The chain's CDR3 is CASSSRLGTEAFF. CDR3 bases: TGTGCCAGCAGCTCCCGCTTGGGTACCGAAGCTTTCTTT. Combining the CDR3 with reference TRBV11-2 and TRBJ1-1 gives the whole variable domain EAGVAQSPRYKIIEKRQSVAFWCNPISGHATLYWYQQILGQGPKLLIQFQNNGVVDDSQLPKDRFSAERLKGVDSTLKIQPAKLEDSAVYLCASSSRLGTEAFFGQGTRLTVV.